Below are 18 T cell receptor beta chains sequenced from a single sample in a study of cytomegalovirus exposure and HLA in healthy donors. The PCR was carried out with 60 Vbeta primers and 13 Jbeta primers. Sequencing used immunoSEQ multiplex PCR; TCRdb keeps in-frame clones, though not all of them. Of roughly 120,000 clones in the sample, roughly 80% were seen once. The sequenced sample was PBMCs. Source of these receptors: a woman younger than 45 in good health and CMV-seropositive.

The J gene is TRBJ1-1, the V gene TRBV9, with 9 bases aligning to TRBD1. Germline CDR1 SGDLS, CDR2 YYNGEE. Trimming at V came to 0 bases and at J to 6 bases, leaving 6 bases not matched to a gene. This CDR3 comprises 15 residues. CDR3 sequence: CASSVAGTGLSEAFF. The CDR3 nucleotides read TGTGCCAGCAGCGTAGCTGGGACAGGGTTATCTGAAGCTTTCTTT.

This chain uses TRBV14 with TRBJ2-7; perhaps TRBD1 as D (6 bases). From germline, CDR1 is SGHDN and CDR2 FVKESK. Trimming took off 1 base at V and 1 base at J, with 17 bases between the two ends. The CDR3 covers 17 residues. In DNA, the CDR3 is TGTGCCAGCAGCCAAGCCATGGCAGGGGCAATTTCCTACGAGCAGTACTTC. Encoded protein: CASSQAMAGAISYEQYF. Full variable domain (outside the CDR3, taken from reference TRBV14 and TRBJ2-7): EAGVTQFPSHSVIEKGQTVTLRCDPISGHDNLYWYRRVMGKEIKFLLHFVKESKQDESGMPNNRFLAERTGGTYSTLKVQPAELEDSGVYFCASSQAMAGAISYEQYFGPGTRLTVT.

As concerns this clone: Additional DNA sequences in this sample encode the identical CDR3. CDR3 sequence reads: CASSQDGDSRGSPLHF. In DNA, the CDR3 is TGCGCCAGCAGCCAAGATGGGGACAGTAGGGGATCACCCCTCCACTTT. The V and J genes are TRBV4-3 and TRBJ1-6, with 7 bases fitting TRBD1. The CDR3 length is 16 residues. CDR1 and CDR2 (germline): LGHNA, YSLEER. Unmatched junction bases numbered 9, after V lost 0 bases and J lost 10 bases.

This clone was recorded only once. Other nucleotide sequences in the sample specify the same CDR3. The rearrangement uses TRBV29-1 and TRBJ2-1, with TRBD2 matching 7 bases. Trimming at V came to 8 bases and at J to 0 bases, leaving 10 bases not matched to a gene. The CDR3 sequence is 15 residues long. Germline CDR1 SQVTM, CDR2 ANQGSEA. The CDR3 sequence: CSLGMRGSSYNEQFF. The DNA for the CDR3 is TGCAGCTTGGGGATGCGGGGGAGCTCCTACAATGAGCAGTTCTTC.

The chain uses TRBV7-2 and TRBJ1-1; a weak D match, TRBD1 (6 bases). The CDR3 is 12 amino acids. The germline gives CDR1 SGHTA, CDR2 FQGNSA. Trimming stripped 9 bases from V and 1 base from J, with 9 bases between. CDR3 sequence reads: CASRTANTEAFF. For the CDR3, the DNA is TGTGCCAGTCGGACAGCGAACACTGAAGCTTTCTTT.

The V and J genes are TRBV6-1 and TRBJ2-7; perhaps TRBD2 as D (5 bases). CDR1 MNHNS and CDR2 SASEGT come from the germline V gene. Trimming removed 4 bases at V and 2 bases at J, with 9 bases between. There are 13 residues in the CDR3. The CDR3 here is CASSVLGPYEQYF. The CDR3 coding sequence is TGTGCCAGCAGTGTACTAGGCCCCTACGAGCAGTACTTC.

The rearrangement joins TRBV5-1 to TRBJ2-5; TRBD1 is a possible D gene (6 bases). Germline assignment: CDR1 SGHRS and CDR2 YFSETQ. The CDR3 has 14 amino acids. The germline V and J ends were trimmed by 4 bases and 5 bases, with 15 bases remaining between them. The CDR3 DNA is TGCGCCAGCAGCCCCTGGGGCCAGGGGGAGACCCAGTACTTC. Protein: CASSPWGQGETQYF.

This clone has more than one count but fewer than ten. J is TRBJ2-3 and V is TRBV4-1, with 8 bases identical to TRBD2. The CDR3 extends over 18 amino acids. CDR1 is MGHRA and CDR2 is YSYEKL in the germline V gene. Trimming took 4 bases from V and 2 from J; bases not matched to a gene: 14. The CDR3 DNA is TGCGCCAGCAGCCCACAGGCCCCCCGCGGGGGGACCACAGATACGCAGTATTTT. This encodes CASSPQAPRGGTTDTQYF.

This clone was detected once. The V gene is TRBV28, the J gene TRBJ2-7; D unresolved. Germline V gives CDR1 MDHEN, CDR2 SYDVKM. Trimming left V 5 bases short and J 0 bases short, with 8 bases between. The CDR3 extends over 13 amino acids. CDR3 sequence (DNA): TGTGCCAGCAGTGGCAGGCACTCCTACGAGCAGTACTTC. As protein: CASSGRHSYEQYF.

This clone has just one count. The rearrangement links TRBV5-8 to TRBJ1-1; 9 bases fit TRBD1. The CDR3 sequence is 16 residues long. Per germline, CDR1 SGHTS and CDR2 YDEGEE. V trimming: 6 bases; J trimming: 3 bases; junction bases outside the gene matches: 12. CDR3 protein: CASTPITGGLDTEAFF. CDR3 DNA sequence: TGTGCCAGCACCCCTATCACAGGGGGCTTGGACACTGAAGCTTTCTTT.

The V gene is TRBV7-9, the J gene TRBJ2-5, with TRBD2 matching 9 bases. This CDR3 has 14 amino acids. The ends lost 4 bases at V and 3 bases at J; junction bases unmatched: 3. Germline V gene sequence: CDR1 SEHNR, CDR2 FQNEAQ (reference sequence). This chain's CDR3 is CASSWAGGEETQYF. DNA of the CDR3: TGTGCCAGCAGCTGGGCGGGAGGGGAAGAGACCCAGTACTTC.

This chain connects TRBV6-1 to TRBJ2-3; tentatively, D is TRBD1 (6 bases). Germline V lookup: CDR1 MNHNS, CDR2 SASEGT. This CDR3 is built from 15 residues. Trimming removed 4 bases from V and 6 bases from J, with 17 bases in between. In DNA, the CDR3 is TGTGCCAGCAGTGTCGGGGCAGGGGCTTCCGATACGCAGTATTTT. This codes for CASSVGAGASDTQYF.

The V gene is TRBV2, the J gene TRBJ1-2; D may be TRBD1 (5 bases). The V end lost 10 bases, the J end lost 2 bases, and 23 bases lay between the germline ends. This CDR3 spans 16 amino acids. Per germline, CDR1 SNHLY and CDR2 FYNNEI. As DNA, the CDR3 is TGTGCCACCCGCCCGTGGGGGGGGGTCTTGAACTATGGCTACACCTTC. Translated, it gives CATRPWGGVLNYGYTF.

The CDR3 loop reads CASSDRGSAYGYTF. The CDR3 DNA reads as TGTGCCAGCAGTGACAGGGGCTCGGCGTATGGCTACACCTTC. The chain employs TRBV6-1 and TRBJ1-2, with D tentatively TRBD1 (6 bases). Germline V CDR1 and CDR2: MNHNS, SASEGT. The CDR3 runs 14 residues. The V end lost 3 bases, the J end lost 5 bases, and 13 bases lay between the germline ends.

The chain recombines TRBV7-9 with TRBJ2-1; D possibly corresponds to TRBD1 (5 bases). The CDR3 is 15 residues long. The germline gives CDR1 SEHNR, CDR2 FQNEAQ (reference sequence). Trimming removed 2 bases from V and 4 bases from J, with 12 bases in between. Written as DNA, the CDR3 is TGTGCCAGCAGCTTAACTGATTCAGGGTACAATGAGCAGTTCTTC. Translation gives CASSLTDSGYNEQFF.

The DNA for the CDR3 is TGTGCCTGGAAGACTGAAGCCTACGAGCAGTACTTC. Translating it yields CAWKTEAYEQYF. The V and J genes are TRBV30 and TRBJ2-7; no definite D call. V was shortened by 4 bases and J by 2 bases, with 9 bases between the two germline ends. The length of the CDR3 is 12 residues. CDR1 is GTSNPN and CDR2 is SVGIG in the germline V gene (reference sequence).

The V gene is TRBV6-6, the J gene TRBJ2-7; D possibly corresponds to TRBD2 (7 bases). Germline lookup yields CDR1 MNHNY and CDR2 SVGAGI (reference sequence). The CDR3 consists of 14 residues. V was trimmed by 5 bases and J by 9 bases, leaving 20 bases between them. CDR3 region: CASSPMEGGGGQYF. The CDR3 DNA sequence: TGTGCCAGCAGTCCGATGGAGGGGGGGGGAGGGCAGTACTTC.

The chain uses TRBV4-3 and TRBJ2-2, with D possibly matching TRBD2 (5 bases). The CDR3 totals 15 residues. Trimming shortened V by 3 bases and J by 1 base, and 9 bases separated the two germline ends. Per germline, CDR1 LGHNA and CDR2 YSLEER. DNA for the CDR3: TGCGCCAGCAGCCAGGGGAGACAGAACACCGGGGAGCTGTTTTTT. The encoded protein is CASSQGRQNTGELFF.